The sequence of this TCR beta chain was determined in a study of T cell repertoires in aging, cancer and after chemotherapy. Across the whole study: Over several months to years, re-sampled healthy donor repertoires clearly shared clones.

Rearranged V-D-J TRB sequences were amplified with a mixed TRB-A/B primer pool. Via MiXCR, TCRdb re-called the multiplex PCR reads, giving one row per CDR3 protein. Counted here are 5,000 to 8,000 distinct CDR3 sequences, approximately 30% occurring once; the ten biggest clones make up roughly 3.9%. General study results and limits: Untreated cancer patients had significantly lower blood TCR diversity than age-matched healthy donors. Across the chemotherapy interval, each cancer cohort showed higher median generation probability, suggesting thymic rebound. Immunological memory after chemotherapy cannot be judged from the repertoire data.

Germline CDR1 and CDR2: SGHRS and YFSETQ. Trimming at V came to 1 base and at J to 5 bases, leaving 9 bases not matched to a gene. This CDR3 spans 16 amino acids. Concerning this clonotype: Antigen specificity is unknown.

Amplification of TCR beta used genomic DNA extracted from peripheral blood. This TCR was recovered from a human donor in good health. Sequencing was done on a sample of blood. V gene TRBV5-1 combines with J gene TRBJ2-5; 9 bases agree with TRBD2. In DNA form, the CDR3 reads TGCGCCAGCAGCTTGTTAGGCGGGAGGGTCATCGAGACCCAGTACTTC. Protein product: CASSLLGGRVIETQYF.